One and the same sample provided the 19 T cell receptor beta chains below, sequenced in a study of cytomegalovirus exposure and HLA in healthy donors (dated by TCRdb to about 2017). Receptor libraries were prepared by the immunoSEQ multiplex PCR assay. For the multiplex PCR, a mixture combining 60 forward primers for TCR Vbeta segments and 13 reverse primers for TCR Jbeta segments was used. Drawn from immuneACCESS, this table holds only the in-frame rearrangements with V and J called that TCRdb kept. Clones are partly lost; checked studies trace under half to an unresolved V gene and leave the rest unexplained. The sample table lists over 45,000 clones, approximately 85% of them with a count of one. The top ten clones comprise roughly 2.4% of the sample. Sequencing was carried out using PBMCs. These receptors were obtained from a boy younger than 18 in good health and CMV-seropositive.

The J gene is TRBJ2-1, the V gene TRBV7-9; 8 nucleotides match TRBD1. The V and J ends lost 5 bases and 2 bases, in that order; junction bases with no gene match: 5. The CDR3 totals 15 residues. Germline values: CDR1 SEHNR, CDR2 FQNEAQ (reference sequence). The CDR3 sequence is CASSLTGVTYNEQFF. The CDR3, as DNA: TGTGCCAGCAGCCTGACAGGGGTCACCTACAATGAGCAGTTCTTC.

This chain links TRBV7-9 with TRBJ2-1; 15 nucleotides line up with TRBD2. The V gene end was trimmed by 5 bases and the J gene end by 0 bases; junction bases not matched to a gene: 8. The CDR3 length is 19 residues. Per the germline V gene, CDR1 is SEHNR and CDR2 is FQNEAQ (reference sequence). The CDR3: CASSHSGTSGGSSYNEQFF. CDR3 bases: TGTGCCAGCAGCCATTCCGGGACTAGCGGGGGGAGCTCCTACAATGAGCAGTTCTTC.

This rearrangement joins TRBV18 to TRBJ1-3, with 8 nucleotides matching TRBD1. CDR1 is KGHSH, CDR2 LQKENI, per germline. Trimming at V came to 5 bases and at J to 4 bases, leaving 7 bases not matched to a gene. This CDR3 has 15 residues. This CDR3 is CASSEGQGGGNTIYF. The CDR3 DNA follows: TGTGCCAGCTCAGAAGGACAGGGAGGAGGAAACACCATATATTTT. The variable domain in full, with the rest retrieved from reference TRBV18 and TRBJ1-3, is NAGVMQNPRHLVRRRGQEARLRCSPMKGHSHVYWYRQLPEEGLKFMVYLQKENIIDESGMPKERFSAEFPKEGPSILRIQQVVRGDSAAYFCASSEGQGGGNTIYFGEGSWLTVV.

The genes are TRBV14 and TRBJ2-1, with a tentative D call TRBD2 (6 bases). V was pared by 4 bases and J by 15 bases, with 22 bases between. Germline lookup yields CDR1 SGHDN and CDR2 FVKESK. This CDR3 has 14 residues. CDR3 sequence reads: CASSPSPTGTGPFF. The CDR3, as DNA: TGTGCCAGCAGCCCCTCTCCTACCGGGACTGGGCCGTTCTTC.

The chain carries TRBV20-1 and TRBJ2-7, with D tentatively TRBD2 (5 bases). Germline V gene sequence: CDR1 DFQATT, CDR2 SNEGSKA (reference sequence). The CDR3 is 11 amino acids. Trimming removed 3 bases at V and 7 bases at J, with 10 bases between. CDR3 coding DNA: TGCAGTGCTAGTTCGGGCGGGGAGCAGTACTTC. Translated, it gives CSASSGGEQYF.

This chain connects TRBV11-3 to TRBJ2-1, with 7 bases that match TRBD1. Germline CDR1 SGHNT, CDR2 YENEEA. The length of the CDR3 is 15 residues. Unmatched junction bases numbered 4, after V lost 0 bases and J lost 5 bases. The CDR3 bases are TGTGCCAGCAGCTTAGATCGAGGGGGCCACAATGAGCAGTTCTTC. This translates into CASSLDRGGHNEQFF.

This chain links TRBV5-6 with TRBJ2-1, with a tentative D call TRBD1 (6 bases). This CDR3 contains 14 residues. The germline V gene has CDR1 SGHDT and CDR2 YYEEEE. The ends were cut back, 7 bases at V and 6 bases at J, with 17 bases in the middle. CDR3 DNA sequence: TGTGCCAGCTTGCTCAGGGGAGTCGGCAATGAGCAGTTCTTC. Translated: CASLLRGVGNEQFF.

The chain employs TRBV2 and TRBJ2-3, with 12 nucleotides matching TRBD2. The V and J ends lost 2 bases and 2 bases, in that order; junction bases with no gene match: 8. CDR1 SNHLY and CDR2 FYNNEI come from the germline V gene. The CDR3 consists of 18 residues. CDR3 sequence: CASSEPKTSGSHTDTQYF. The CDR3 region has the DNA TGTGCCAGCAGTGAACCCAAGACTAGCGGGAGCCACACAGATACGCAGTATTTT. Together with reference TRBV2 and TRBJ2-3, the CDR3 gives the full variable domain: EPEVTQTPSHQVTQMGQEVILRCVPISNHLYFYWYRQILGQKVEFLVSFYNNEISEKSEIFDDQFSVERPDGSNFTLKIRSTKLEDSAMYFCASSEPKTSGSHTDTQYFGPGTRLTVL.

The count of this clone is one. V and J are TRBV19 and TRBJ2-1, with a weak D call TRBD2 (6 bases). The germline V gene encodes CDR1 LNHDA and CDR2 SQIVND (reference sequence). This CDR3 is built from 13 residues. V lost 8 bases to trimming and J lost 9 bases, with 17 bases between them. In DNA form, the CDR3 reads TGTGCCAGTGGCGGGAACCGGAAGGGTGAGCAGTTCTTC. This sequence encodes CASGGNRKGEQFF.

The chain is built from TRBV29-1 and TRBJ1-2; 11 bases are shared with TRBD1. Germline-derived CDR1 and CDR2 are SQVTM and ANQGSEA. The CDR3 sequence is 16 residues long. V lost 5 bases and J lost 4; bases outside the gene matches: 12. Written as DNA, the CDR3 is TGCAGCGTTTGGGGGGGACAGGGGGAGAAGTCCTATGGCTACACCTTC. It codes for CSVWGGQGEKSYGYTF.

The chain employs TRBV5-5 and TRBJ2-1; weak D call: TRBD2 (6 bases). This CDR3 comprises 16 residues. Trimming removed 0 bases from V and 3 bases from J, with 13 bases in between. Germline CDR1 SGHKS, CDR2 YYEKEE (reference sequence). In DNA, the CDR3 is TGTGCCAGCAGCTTGGCCGGGACTGCATTCTACAATGAGCAGTTCTTC. Amino acids: CASSLAGTAFYNEQFF.

This clone was seen only a few times. The chain joins TRBV2 to TRBJ1-4; TRBD1 agrees at 7 bases. After removal of 10 bases from V and 5 bases from J, the junction contained 4 bases not matched to a gene. The CDR3 has 12 residues. The V gene's germline CDR1 is SNHLY and CDR2 FYNNEI. CDR3 residues: CATRDRNEKLFF. The DNA for the CDR3 is TGTGCCACCCGGGACAGAAATGAAAAACTGTTTTTT.

This chain joins TRBV6-1 and TRBJ1-6; D may be TRBD1 (6 bases). Germline V gene sequence: CDR1 MNHNS, CDR2 SASEGT. Trimming removed 6 bases at V and 6 bases at J, with 12 bases between. The CDR3 contains 14 residues. The CDR3 here is CASSTKQGNSPLHF. CDR3 coding DNA: TGTGCCAGCAGCACTAAACAGGGTAATTCACCCCTCCACTTT.

The chain has TRBV6-1 and TRBJ1-2; 8 nucleotides align to TRBD1. The CDR3 length is 15 residues. CDR1 MNHNS and CDR2 SASEGT come from the germline V gene. V dropped 5 bases and J dropped 8; count of bases not matched to a gene: 13. CDR3 residues: CASSIPYQGAQGYTF. The CDR3 nucleotides are TGTGCCAGCAGTATCCCCTATCAGGGGGCGCAAGGCTACACCTTC.

The chain has TRBV7-8 and TRBJ1-1, with D perhaps matching TRBD1 (5 bases). The CDR3 consists of 14 residues. V gave up 5 bases and J gave up 4 bases, with 14 bases separating them. CDR1 is SGHVS and CDR2 is FQNEAQ in the germline V gene. The CDR3 here is CASSNWGEGTEAFF. DNA for the CDR3: TGTGCCAGCAGCAATTGGGGGGAAGGCACTGAAGCTTTCTTT. Complete variable domain (other parts from reference TRBV7-8 and TRBJ1-1): GAGVSQSPRYKVAKRGQDVALRCDPISGHVSLFWYQQALGQGPEFLTYFQNEAQLDKSGLPSDRFFAERPEGSVSTLKIQRTQQEDSAVYLCASSNWGEGTEAFFGQGTRLTVV.

This chain connects TRBV7-6 to TRBJ2-2; 12 bases are a match to TRBD1. Germline-derived CDR1 and CDR2 are SGHVS and FNYEAQ. This CDR3 has 16 residues. V was pared by 4 bases and J by 6 bases, with 6 bases of the junction left unmatched. CDR3 residues: CASSWGQGARAGELFF. For the CDR3, the DNA is TGTGCCAGCAGCTGGGGACAGGGGGCGCGAGCCGGGGAGCTGTTTTTT.

The CDR3: CASSPTGGREKLFF. The CDR3 DNA reads as TGTGCCAGCAGCCCTACAGGGGGCAGGGAAAAACTGTTTTTT. This chain joins TRBV11-2 and TRBJ1-4, with TRBD1 matching over 9 bases. Germline V CDR1 and CDR2: SGHAT, FQNNGV. There are 14 residues in the CDR3. J gave up 8 bases and V 5 bases, and 6 bases lay outside the gene matches.

This sequence joins TRBV5-6 and TRBJ1-4; the D is unclear. Germline V gene lookup returns CDR1 SGHDT and CDR2 YYEEEE. Trimming removed 4 bases from V and 6 bases from J, with 10 bases in between. The CDR3 covers 13 residues. In DNA form, the CDR3 reads TGTGCCAGCAGCAGAGGACTGGATGAAAAACTGTTTTTT. Protein sequence: CASSRGLDEKLFF.

The DNA of the CDR3 is TGCAGCGTACGGACAGTCGAGTATAGCACAGATACGCAGTATTTT. This codes for CSVRTVEYSTDTQYF. The chain joins TRBV29-1 to TRBJ2-3, with D maybe TRBD1 (6 bases). The CDR3 is 15 amino acids. Deletions cut 6 bases from V and 0 bases from J, with 16 bases between. The germline CDR1 and CDR2 sequences are SQVTM and ANQGSEA.